Listed below are T cell receptor beta chains from one sample, sequenced in a study of shared clonotypes between healthy human individuals. This table comes from immunoSEQ multiplex PCR, and its TCRdb copy is limited to in-frame clones, with some not included. This table has millions of clones, approximately 94% appearing once. Sequenced input: naive CD4+ T cells sorted from blood. The receptors here all came from a man aged 18 to 29 in good health. CDR3s leave out the opening cysteine and the closing phenylalanine or tryptophan.

CDR3aa | j_gene | v_gene | len
ASSTRTIPTGELF | TRBJ2-2 | TRBV9 | 13
ATQGTNTDTQY | TRBJ2-3 | TRBV15 | 11
SASPSYEQY | TRBJ2-7 | TRBV20-1 | 9
ASSEGTGGYEQY | TRBJ2-7 | TRBV6-1 | 12
ASSYSMVQANYGYT | TRBJ1-2 | TRBV6-6 | 14
ASSLRTSGTFYEQY | TRBJ2-7 | TRBV18 | 14
ASSLNPEGALYEQY | TRBJ2-7 | TRBV27 | 14
ASSDAGRRTDTQY | TRBJ2-3 | TRBV6-1 | 13
AWSRTSNADTQY | TRBJ2-3 | TRBV30 | 12
ASNTIGEQF | TRBJ2-1 | TRBV10-2 | 9
SARKYNEQF | TRBJ2-1 | TRBV20-1 | 9
ASSPGGSGQPQH | TRBJ1-5 | TRBV19 | 12
ASSLGVDQPQH | TRBJ1-5 | TRBV6-1 | 11
ASSPPPSGSTDTQY | TRBJ2-3 | TRBV18 | 14
ASSLPGPDTGELF | TRBJ2-2 | TRBV5-1 | 13
ASSLEPYEQY | TRBJ2-7 | TRBV5-1 | 10
ASSWAPTGTESYEQY | TRBJ2-7 | TRBV5-1 | 15
ASSTQGERTEAF | TRBJ1-1 | TRBV19 | 12
ASSPLEELF | TRBJ2-2 | TRBV18 | 9
ASNPRQGTFMNTEAF | TRBJ1-1 | TRBV11-2 | 15
ASSRIQGTNYGYT | TRBJ1-2 | TRBV19 | 13
ASRRTSGSPGADTQY | TRBJ2-3 | TRBV2 | 15
ASSESLGTGRLSPLH | TRBJ1-6 | TRBV6-1 | 15
ASSLGLAGGYNEQF | TRBJ2-1 | TRBV7-8 | 14
ASSPAGGGNDEQY | TRBJ2-7 | TRBV18 | 13
ASSLRGLADTQY | TRBJ2-3 | TRBV5-1 | 12
ASSSPPFTETQY | TRBJ2-5 | TRBV7-2 | 12
ASSPRLGFYSGNTIY | TRBJ1-3 | TRBV7-2 | 15
ASSSGTDTQY | TRBJ2-3 | TRBV5-1 | 10
ASHSSGDTGELF | TRBJ2-2 | TRBV5-1 | 12
ASSHGLAGPRGDEQF | TRBJ2-1 | TRBV19 | 15
ASSGDTYGYT | TRBJ1-2 | TRBV2 | 10
ASSVGVQETQY | TRBJ2-5 | TRBV9 | 11
SVLEREALNEQF | TRBJ2-1 | TRBV29-1 | 12
AWTFGSGRTYEQY | TRBJ2-7 | TRBV30 | 13
SVAGYPISYNSPLH | TRBJ1-6 | TRBV29-1 | 14
ASSEYRHEQF | TRBJ2-1 | TRBV6-1 | 10
ASSSLGHQPQH | TRBJ1-5 | TRBV6-6 | 11
ASSRTSGLAGGPRF | TRBJ2-1 | TRBV4-2 | 14
SASERDEQY | TRBJ2-7 | TRBV20-1 | 9
ASSPRTGGNTGELF | TRBJ2-2 | TRBV5-6 | 14
ASRRDSSNQPQH | TRBJ1-5 | TRBV6-1 | 12
ASSITQETQY | TRBJ2-5 | TRBV5-1 | 10
ASSLDRGSSGNTIY | TRBJ1-3 | TRBV11-2 | 14
ASSGTGSYEQY | TRBJ2-7 | TRBV7-2 | 11
ASSLFRGGETQY | TRBJ2-5 | TRBV27 | 12
ASSLVPGQTNEQF | TRBJ2-1 | TRBV27 | 13
AISENSGAANIQY | TRBJ2-4 | TRBV10-3 | 13
ASSVPTGGGELF | TRBJ2-2 | TRBV9 | 12
ASSRGLSSGNTIY | TRBJ1-3 | TRBV28 | 13
ASRAPASGNTIY | TRBJ1-3 | TRBV2 | 12